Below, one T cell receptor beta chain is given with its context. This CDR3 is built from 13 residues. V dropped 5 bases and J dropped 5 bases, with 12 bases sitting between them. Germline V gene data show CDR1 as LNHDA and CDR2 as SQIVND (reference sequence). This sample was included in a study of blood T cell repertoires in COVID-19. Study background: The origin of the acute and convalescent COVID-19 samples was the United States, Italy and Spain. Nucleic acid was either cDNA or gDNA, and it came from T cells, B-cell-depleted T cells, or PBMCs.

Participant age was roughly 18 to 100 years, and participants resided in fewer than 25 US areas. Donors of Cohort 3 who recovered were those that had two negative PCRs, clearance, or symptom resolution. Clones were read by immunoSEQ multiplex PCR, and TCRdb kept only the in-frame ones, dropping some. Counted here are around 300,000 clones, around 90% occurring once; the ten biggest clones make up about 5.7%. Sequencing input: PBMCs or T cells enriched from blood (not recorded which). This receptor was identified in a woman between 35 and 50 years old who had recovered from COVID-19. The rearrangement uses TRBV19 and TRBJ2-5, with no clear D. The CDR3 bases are TGTGCCAGTAGTGAGTCCGGTGTCGAGACCCAGTACTTC. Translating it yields CASSESGVETQYF.